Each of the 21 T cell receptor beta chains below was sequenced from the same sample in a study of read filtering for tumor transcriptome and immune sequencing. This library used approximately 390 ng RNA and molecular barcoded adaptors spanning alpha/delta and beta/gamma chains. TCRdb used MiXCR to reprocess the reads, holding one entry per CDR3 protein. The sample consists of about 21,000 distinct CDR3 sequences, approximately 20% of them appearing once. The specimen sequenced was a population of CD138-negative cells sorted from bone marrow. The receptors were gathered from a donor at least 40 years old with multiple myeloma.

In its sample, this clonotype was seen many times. CDR3 coding DNA: TGCAGCGCCCAGGCTACAGGGTACACTGAAGCTTTCTTT. It specifies CSAQATGYTEAFF. V and J are TRBV29-1 and TRBJ1-1; tentative D call: TRBD1 (6 bases). CDR1 and CDR2 (germline): SQVTM, ANQGSEA. CDR3 size: 13 residues. Trimming removed 7 bases at V and 3 bases at J, with 15 bases between.

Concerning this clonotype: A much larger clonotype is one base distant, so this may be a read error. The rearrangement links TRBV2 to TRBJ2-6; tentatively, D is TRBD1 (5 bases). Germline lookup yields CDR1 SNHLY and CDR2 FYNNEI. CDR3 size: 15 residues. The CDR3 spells CASTIVGSGANILTF. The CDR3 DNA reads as TGTGCCAGCACGATAGTTGGCTCTGGGGCCAACATCCTGACTTTC.

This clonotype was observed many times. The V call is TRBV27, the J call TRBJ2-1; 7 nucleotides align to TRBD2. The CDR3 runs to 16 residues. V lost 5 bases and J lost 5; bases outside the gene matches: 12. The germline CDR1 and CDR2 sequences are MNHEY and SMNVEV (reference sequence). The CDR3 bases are TGTGCCAGCAGTGCCCTCGGGGCGGGAGTGCACAATGAGCAGTTCTTC. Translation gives CASSALGAGVHNEQFF.

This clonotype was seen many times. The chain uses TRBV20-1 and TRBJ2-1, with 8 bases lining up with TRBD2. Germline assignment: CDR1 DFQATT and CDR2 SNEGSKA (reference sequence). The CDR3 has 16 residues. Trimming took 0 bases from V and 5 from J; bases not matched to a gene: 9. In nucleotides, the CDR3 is TGCAGTGCTAGAGATCAAATAGCGGGGACCCACAATGAGCAGTTCTTC. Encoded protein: CSARDQIAGTHNEQFF.

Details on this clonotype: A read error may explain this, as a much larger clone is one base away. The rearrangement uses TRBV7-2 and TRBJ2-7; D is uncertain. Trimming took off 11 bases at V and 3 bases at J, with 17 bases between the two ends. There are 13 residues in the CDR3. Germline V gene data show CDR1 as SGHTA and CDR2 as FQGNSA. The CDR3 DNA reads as TGTGCCGGCGGCACCCCTGGCCACTACGAGCAGTACTTC. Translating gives CAGGTPGHYEQYF.

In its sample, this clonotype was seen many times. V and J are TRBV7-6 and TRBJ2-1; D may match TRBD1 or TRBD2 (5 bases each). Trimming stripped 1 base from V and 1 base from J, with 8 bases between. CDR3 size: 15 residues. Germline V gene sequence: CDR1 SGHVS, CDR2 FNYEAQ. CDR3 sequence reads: CASSLDGASYNEQFF. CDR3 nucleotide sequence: TGTGCCAGCAGCTTAGACGGGGCTTCCTACAATGAGCAGTTCTTC.

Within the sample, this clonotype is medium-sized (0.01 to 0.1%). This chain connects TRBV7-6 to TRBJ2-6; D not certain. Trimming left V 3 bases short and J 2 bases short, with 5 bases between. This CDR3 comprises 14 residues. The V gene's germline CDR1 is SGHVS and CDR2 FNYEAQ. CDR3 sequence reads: CASSFEAGANVLTF. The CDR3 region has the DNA TGTGCCAGCAGCTTTGAGGCTGGGGCCAACGTCCTGACTTTC. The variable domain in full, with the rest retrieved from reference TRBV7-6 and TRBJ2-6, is GAGVSQSPRYKVTKRGQDVALRCDPISGHVSLYWYRQALGQGPEFLTYFNYEAQQDKSGLPNDRFSAERPEGSISTLTIQRTEQRDSAMYRCASSFEAGANVLTFGAGSRLTVL.

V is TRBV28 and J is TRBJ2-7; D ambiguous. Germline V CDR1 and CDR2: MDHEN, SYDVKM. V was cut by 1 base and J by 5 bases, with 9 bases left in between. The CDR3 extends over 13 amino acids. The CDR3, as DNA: TGTGCCAGCAGTTTATCAGGTTCCCACGAGCAGTACTTC. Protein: CASSLSGSHEQYF. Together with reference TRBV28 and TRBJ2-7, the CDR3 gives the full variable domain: DVKVTQSSRYLVKRTGEKVFLECVQDMDHENMFWYRQDPGLGLRLIYFSYDVKMKEKGDIPEGYSVSREKKERFSLILESASTNQTSMYLCASSLSGSHEQYFGPGTRLTVT.

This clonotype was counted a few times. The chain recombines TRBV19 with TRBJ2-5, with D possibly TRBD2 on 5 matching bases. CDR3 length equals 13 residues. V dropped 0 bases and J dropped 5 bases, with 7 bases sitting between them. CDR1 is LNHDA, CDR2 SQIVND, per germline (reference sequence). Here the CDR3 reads CASSIEGGETQYF. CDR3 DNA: TGTGCCAGTAGTATAGAGGGCGGGGAGACCCAGTACTTC.

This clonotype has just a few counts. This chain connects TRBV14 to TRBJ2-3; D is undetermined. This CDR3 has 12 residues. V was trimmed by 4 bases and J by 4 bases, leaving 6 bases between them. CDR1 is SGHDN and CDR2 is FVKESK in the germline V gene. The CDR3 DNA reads TGTGCCAGCAGCCCACAAGCAGATACGCAGTATTTT. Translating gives CASSPQADTQYF.

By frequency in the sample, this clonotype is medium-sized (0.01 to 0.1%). The CDR3 reads CASSQEQVNTEAFF. CDR3 DNA: TGTGCCAGCAGCCAAGAACAGGTGAACACTGAAGCTTTCTTT. The chain is built from TRBV4-2 and TRBJ1-1; a possible D gene is TRBD1 (5 bases). The CDR3 consists of 14 residues. Germline V gives CDR1 LGHNA, CDR2 YNFKEQ. Trimming took 0 bases from V and 0 from J, leaving 5 bases between them.

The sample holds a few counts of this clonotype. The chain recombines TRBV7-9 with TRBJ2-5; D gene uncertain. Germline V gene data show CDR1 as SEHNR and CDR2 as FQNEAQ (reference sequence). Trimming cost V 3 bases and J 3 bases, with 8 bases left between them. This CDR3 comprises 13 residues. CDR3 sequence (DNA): TGTGCCAGCAGCTTCCGGGCTAAAGAGACCCAGTACTTC. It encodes CASSFRAKETQYF.

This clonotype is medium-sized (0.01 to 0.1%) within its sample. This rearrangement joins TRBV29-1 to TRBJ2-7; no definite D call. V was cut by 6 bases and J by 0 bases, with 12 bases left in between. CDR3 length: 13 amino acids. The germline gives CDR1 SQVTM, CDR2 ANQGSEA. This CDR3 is CSVFLQASYEQYF. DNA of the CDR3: TGCAGCGTGTTCCTCCAGGCCTCCTACGAGCAGTACTTC.

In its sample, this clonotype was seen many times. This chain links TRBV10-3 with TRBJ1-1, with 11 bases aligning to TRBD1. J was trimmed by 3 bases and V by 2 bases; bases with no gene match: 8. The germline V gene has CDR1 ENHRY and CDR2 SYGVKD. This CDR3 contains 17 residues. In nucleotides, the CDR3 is TGTGCCATCAGTGAGGAGGGGGACAGGGGGGTTTACACTGAAGCTTTCTTT. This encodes CAISEEGDRGVYTEAFF.

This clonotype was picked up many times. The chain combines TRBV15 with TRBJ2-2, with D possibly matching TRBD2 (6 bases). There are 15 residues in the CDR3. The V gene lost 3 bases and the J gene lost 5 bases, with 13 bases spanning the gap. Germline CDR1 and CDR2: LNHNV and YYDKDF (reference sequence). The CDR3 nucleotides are TGTGCCACCAGCAGCTTTGGGGGGTTGACCGGGGAGCTGTTTTTT. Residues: CATSSFGGLTGELFF.

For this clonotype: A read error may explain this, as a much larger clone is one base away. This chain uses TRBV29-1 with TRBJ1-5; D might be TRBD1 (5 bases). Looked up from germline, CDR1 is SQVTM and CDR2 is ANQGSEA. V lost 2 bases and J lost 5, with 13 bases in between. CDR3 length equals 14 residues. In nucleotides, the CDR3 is TGCAGCGTTGAATGGGGGGGATGGGATCAGCCCCAGCATTTT. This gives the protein CSVEWGGWDQPQHF.

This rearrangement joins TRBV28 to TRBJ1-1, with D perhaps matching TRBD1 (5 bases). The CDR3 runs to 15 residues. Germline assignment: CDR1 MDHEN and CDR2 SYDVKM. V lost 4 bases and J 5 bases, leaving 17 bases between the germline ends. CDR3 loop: CASSWGPGGGTEAFF. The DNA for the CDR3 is TGTGCCAGCAGTTGGGGCCCCGGGGGTGGGACTGAAGCTTTCTTT.

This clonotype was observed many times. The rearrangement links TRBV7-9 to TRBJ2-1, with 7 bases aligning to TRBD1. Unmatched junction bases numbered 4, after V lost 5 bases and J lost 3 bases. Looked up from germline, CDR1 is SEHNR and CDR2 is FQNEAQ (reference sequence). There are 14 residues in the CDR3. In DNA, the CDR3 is TGTGCCAGCAGCCGCGACAGGGTCTACAATGAGCAGTTCTTC. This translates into CASSRDRVYNEQFF.

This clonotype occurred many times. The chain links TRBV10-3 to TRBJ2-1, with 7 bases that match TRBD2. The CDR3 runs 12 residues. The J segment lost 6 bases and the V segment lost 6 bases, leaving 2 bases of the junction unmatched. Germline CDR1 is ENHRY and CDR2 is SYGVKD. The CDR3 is CAISGTTNEQFF. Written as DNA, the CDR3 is TGTGCCATCAGCGGGACTACCAATGAGCAGTTCTTC.

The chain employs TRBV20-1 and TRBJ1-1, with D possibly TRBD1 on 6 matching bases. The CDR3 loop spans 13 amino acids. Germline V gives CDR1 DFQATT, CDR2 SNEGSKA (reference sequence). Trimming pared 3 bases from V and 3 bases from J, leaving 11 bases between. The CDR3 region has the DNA TGCAGTGCTAGTAAAACAGGGTACACTGAAGCTTTCTTT. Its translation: CSASKTGYTEAFF.

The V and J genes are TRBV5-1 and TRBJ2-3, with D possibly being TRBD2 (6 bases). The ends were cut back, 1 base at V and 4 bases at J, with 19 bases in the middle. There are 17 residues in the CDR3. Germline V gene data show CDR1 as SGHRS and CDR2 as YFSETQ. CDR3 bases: TGCGCCAGCAGCTTGAAGCGGGTGGGTGTTGGCCCAGATACGCAGTATTTT. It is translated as CASSLKRVGVGPDTQYF.